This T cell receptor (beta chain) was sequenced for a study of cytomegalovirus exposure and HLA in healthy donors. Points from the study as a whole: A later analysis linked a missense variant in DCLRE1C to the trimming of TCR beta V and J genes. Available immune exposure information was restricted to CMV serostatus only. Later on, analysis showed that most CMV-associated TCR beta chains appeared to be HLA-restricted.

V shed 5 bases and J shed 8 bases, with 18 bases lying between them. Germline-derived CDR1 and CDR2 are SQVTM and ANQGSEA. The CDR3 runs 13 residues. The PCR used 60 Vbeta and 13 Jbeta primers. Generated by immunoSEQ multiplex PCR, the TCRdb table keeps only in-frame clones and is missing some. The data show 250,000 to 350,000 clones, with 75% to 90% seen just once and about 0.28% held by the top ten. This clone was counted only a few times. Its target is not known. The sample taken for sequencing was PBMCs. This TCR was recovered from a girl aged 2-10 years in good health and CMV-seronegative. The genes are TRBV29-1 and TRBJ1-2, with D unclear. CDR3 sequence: CSVSGRLTLGYTF. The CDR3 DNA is TGCAGCGTTTCAGGTCGTCTTACTCTGGGCTACACCTTC.